A selection of T cell receptor beta chains follows, all from one sample in a study of shared clonotypes between healthy human individuals. Sequenced by immunoSEQ multiplex PCR; TCRdb stores in-frame clones only, minus some. The profile covers a few hundred thousand clones, with approximately 97% appearing a single time and roughly 0.055% taken by the ten largest. Source material: naive CD4+ T cells sorted from blood. These TCRs come from a woman aged 25 to 45 in good health. Both conserved end residues are part of each CDR3. The order of the fields is D gene, clone size, J gene, V gene, CDR3 DNA, CDR3 protein. A D gene is named only where the DNA matches it firmly. Some rows mark clone size as missing; the rest say once, few, many or name a class of expanded clone.

TRBD1 - TRBJ1-3 TRBV6-5 TGTGCCAGCAGCCAAGGGGGCCCCGGAAACACCATATATTTT CASSQGGPGNTIYF
TRBD1 - TRBJ1-1 TRBV7-2 TGTGCCAGCAGCTTAGATCAGGGGGCTACTGAAGCTTTCTTT CASSLDQGATEAFF
- - TRBJ2-3 TRBV28 TGTGCCAGCAAAACAGGGCTACGCACAGATACGCAGTATTTT CASKTGLRTDTQYF
TRBD2 - TRBJ2-1 TRBV11-3 TGTGCCAGCAGCTTAGGCCTAGCGGGAGGGCCCGCTATAAATGAGCAGTTCTTC CASSLGLAGGPAINEQFF
- - TRBJ1-5 TRBV19 TGTGCCAGTACGAAAGGTTGGAGGGGCCTATATAGCAATCAGCCCCAGCATTTT CASTKGWRGLYSNQPQHF
- - TRBJ2-7 TRBV2 TGTGCCAGCAGTAGCCGGGCCGACTACGAGCAGTACTTC CASSSRADYEQYF
TRBD2 - TRBJ2-3 TRBV15 TGTGCCACTTCGAATAGCGGGAGCACAGATACGCAGTATTTT CATSNSGSTDTQYF
- - TRBJ1-2 TRBV27 TGTGCCAGCAGCGACGGGCAGGGGCTGTTCTATGGCTACACCTTC CASSDGQGLFYGYTF
TRBD1 - TRBJ2-1 TRBV7-2 TGTGCCAGCAGCTTAGCTCGGACAGGACCCTACAATGAGCAGTTCTTC CASSLARTGPYNEQFF
- - TRBJ2-1 TRBV28 TGTGCCAGCAGTTTGGACGAGAGCTCCTACAATGAGCAGTTCTTC CASSLDESSYNEQFF
TRBD2 - TRBJ2-3 TRBV13 TGTGCCAGCAGCCCCCGGACTAGCGGAGACACAGATACGCAGTATTTT CASSPRTSGDTDTQYF
TRBD2 - TRBJ2-3 TRBV18 TGTGCCAGCTCACCCCGGGAGCGGGAGGGAGATACGCAGTATTTT CASSPREREGDTQYF
TRBD1 - TRBJ2-7 TRBV10-3 TGTGCCATCAGTGAGTCGGAGGGGACAGGGAATAGCTACGAGCAGTACTTC CAISESEGTGNSYEQYF
- - TRBJ1-2 TRBV7-2 TGTGCCAGCAGCATCACTAACTATGGCTACACCTTC CASSITNYGYTF
- - TRBJ2-1 TRBV19 TGTGCCAGTAATGATGGGAGGGGGCGGAATGAGCAGTTCTTC CASNDGRGRNEQFF
- once TRBJ2-2 TRBV27 TGTGCCAGCAGTTTCCGACTCCAGTTCCAGCCGCACTTTAACACCGGGGAGCTGTTTTTT CASSFRLQFQPHFNTGELFF
- - TRBJ2-3 TRBV27 TGTGCCAGCAGTCCGCGGGTCCATCTCACAGATACGCAGTATTTT CASSPRVHLTDTQYF
- once TRBJ2-7 TRBV11-2 TGTGCCAGCAGCCCACAGGTCTCCAACTACGAGCAGTACTTC CASSPQVSNYEQYF
TRBD1 once TRBJ2-3 TRBV6-1 TGTGCCAGCAGAGTAGACAGGGCTTTGGCAGATACGCAGTATTTT CASRVDRALADTQYF
- once TRBJ2-1 TRBV6-1 TGTGCCAGCAGTGAAGTGGGAGCGGCTGGGAATGAGCAGTTCTTC CASSEVGAAGNEQFF
TRBD1 - TRBJ2-7 TRBV28 TGTGCCAGCTGTCCCCCTCGACAGGGGCGAAACGAGCAGTACTTC CASCPPRQGRNEQYF
TRBD1 - TRBJ1-2 TRBV28 TGTGCCAGCAGCGGTAGACAGGGTCTTAACTATGGCTACACCTTC CASSGRQGLNYGYTF
TRBD1 - TRBJ1-1 TRBV6-1 TGTGCCAGTCTCGGACAGGACACTGAAGCTTTCTTT CASLGQDTEAFF
- - TRBJ2-7 TRBV28 TGTGCCAGCATAAGCCTTAGCTCCTACGAGCAGTACTTC CASISLSSYEQYF
TRBD1 - TRBJ1-1 TRBV2 TGTGCCAGCAGCCAAGGACAGGTGAAGACTGAAGCTTTCTTT CASSQGQVKTEAFF
TRBD1 - TRBJ2-2 TRBV30 TGTGCCTGGAGTAGGGACAGGGCTAAAGTGGTCACCGGGGAGCTGTTTTTT CAWSRDRAKVVTGELFF
- - TRBJ2-7 TRBV11-2 TGTGCCAGCAGATTAGACACTTGGCTCTACGAGCAGTACTTC CASRLDTWLYEQYF